The text below deals with one TCR beta chain. Full-length variable regions came from constant-region reverse primers plus semi-nested Nested Universal Primer A PCR. TCRdb re-called the 5' RACE reads with MiXCR, one entry per CDR3 protein. The sample has a few thousand distinct CDR3 sequences, 70% to 85% seen once. Tregs were sorted as CD4+CD25+CD127-/low cells. The germline V and J ends were trimmed by 8 bases and 2 bases, with 19 bases remaining between them. This CDR3 region has 15 residues. CDR1 is MGHRA and CDR2 is YSYEKL in the germline V gene. The receptor was derived from a female donor with breast cancer. The chain joins TRBV4-1 to TRBJ2-7, with D possibly being TRBD2 (6 bases). Sample: Tregs sorted from blood. The CDR3 sequence is CASAPGGGGPYEQYF. Written as DNA, the CDR3 is TGCGCCAGCGCCCCCGGGGGTGGAGGACCCTACGAGCAGTACTTC.